This entry concerns a single T cell receptor (beta chain). Each participant gave ten milliliters of peripheral blood. Amplification started from genomic DNA. A primer set of 30 forward and 13 reverse primers amplified the CDR3. Via MiXCR, TCRdb re-called the multiplex PCR reads, giving one row per CDR3 protein. The sample holds 250,000 or so distinct CDR3 sequences; roughly 50% are singletons and the top ten take roughly 13%. The data are from a study of type 1 and type 2 diabetes patients. Study-level information: The cohort mixed type 1 diabetes, type 2 diabetes and nondiabetic donors.

Germline V gene data show CDR1 as LNHDA and CDR2 as SQIVND (reference sequence). With V trimmed by 9 bases and J by 6 bases, 13 bases remained unmatched. CDR3 length: 14 residues. Specimen: peripheral blood mononuclear cells (PBMCs). This chain uses TRBV19 with TRBJ1-2, with 7 bases identical to TRBD1. The sequence came from a man aged 18 to 35 with type 2 diabetes. CDR3: CASSGRDRFDGYTF. The CDR3 DNA reads TGTGCCAGCTCGGGTAGGGACAGATTCGATGGCTACACCTTC.